Below, one T cell receptor (beta chain) is given with its context. This clone was counted only a few times. The clone's antigen remains unknown. Qualities for individual bases were not recorded, and no much larger clone is one base off. The sample belongs to a study of blood T cell repertoires in COVID-19 (dated by TCRdb to between 2020 and 2021). Notes on the research overall: The collaborator samples originated in the United States, Italy and Spain and spanned the acute and convalescent phases of COVID-19. The prospective study material was composed of cDNA or gDNA derived from T cells, B-cell-depleted T cells, or PBMCs. The dataset comprised deeply sampled blood TCRbeta repertoires from subjects exposed to, actively infected with, or recovered from COVID-19. A freely available public database, intended as a resource for researchers studying the immune response to SARS-CoV-2, is where the repertoires were released. Samples were obtained from the ongoing ImmuneRACE study (first 160 participants) and from 1,254 subjects provided by 6 global collaborators. Sample metadata almost always included a de-identified subject ID, COVID-19 status, age in years and sex. Where available, HLA class I and class II types were taken from metadata supplied by the sample provider and were not determined by assay-based typing.

TCRbeta CDR3 regions were amplified from genomic DNA using the immunoSEQ Assay, a bias-controlled multiplex PCR. The original methods were these. The number of nucleated cells in each sample was estimated by amplification of reference gene primers within the assay. To quantify the absolute abundance of each unique TCRbeta CDR3 rearrangement, sequence reads were collapsed and filtered. For each sample, productive Simpson clonality was calculated by taking the square root of Simpson's diversity index across productive rearrangements. The table comes from immuneACCESS by way of TCRdb, which keeps in-frame sequences with V and J called. Part of the clones is missing from these tables; in studies checked, under half for an unresolved V gene and the rest for unknown reasons. The D gene and trimming were derived from the DNA, and the V and J assignments and clone size from that table. The sample data list just under 150,000 clones, and 85% to 90% of these were observed just once. In total, the top ten clones hold around 38% of the sample.

The junction shows trimming of 4 bases on V and 7 bases on J, and the gene matches do not reach 4 bases of it. Taken from the germline V gene, the CDR1 and CDR2 loops are MNHEY and SVGAGI. Taken from cysteine to phenylalanine, the CDR3 has 14 residues. Just CDR3 DNA is preserved here, 42 bases in frame from base 1. What the work shows at the level of the full study, not this receptor alone: How much clinical and demographic metadata was included differed by source and by participant, and the metadata was provided uncurated.

Samples from volunteer blood donors who had recovered from COVID-19 were contributed by a second Seattle source. Each collaborating institution followed its own protocols to collect whole blood in K2EDTA tubes. For TCRbeta analysis, collaborators shipped samples in one of three forms: frozen whole blood, isolated PBMCs, or DNA extracted from either of those sample types. Recombination connected TRBV6-5 to TRBJ1-5; TRBD1 lines up with 10 middle nucleotides. The origin of this receptor is a man in his fifties or sixties who had recovered from COVID-19. Sample: peripheral blood. The encoded CDR3 is CASSSGQGWQPQHF. The DNA is as follows: TGTGCCAGCAGTTCGGGACAGGGGTGGCAGCCCCAGCATTTT.